In this sample, the clone carrying this TCR beta chain turned up a few times. Its matching antigen is unknown. Template switching supplied a universal primer site; unique molecular identifiers were carried on the cDNA. One entry per CDR3 protein, called by TCRdb with MiXCR from the 5' RACE reads. The data hold 1.5 million or so distinct CDR3 sequences, with about 30% observed a single time. This sample was included in a study of identical twins. General study points: Out-of-frame beta chain sequences displayed weaker excess sharing between twins. There were fewer insertions in abundant cord blood beta clonotypes, but memory repertoires showed no such pattern.

Germline values: CDR1 SGDLS, CDR2 YYNGEE. The CDR3 is 14 residues long. The V end lost 0 bases, the J end lost 8 bases, and 12 bases lay between the germline ends. The material sequenced was cord blood. J is TRBJ2-4 and V is TRBV9; D unresolved. This receptor was taken from a newborn girl in good health. In DNA form, the CDR3 reads TGTGCCAGCAGCGTAGGAAGGGCTTCAGACATTCAGTACTTC. Its protein product is CASSVGRASDIQYF.